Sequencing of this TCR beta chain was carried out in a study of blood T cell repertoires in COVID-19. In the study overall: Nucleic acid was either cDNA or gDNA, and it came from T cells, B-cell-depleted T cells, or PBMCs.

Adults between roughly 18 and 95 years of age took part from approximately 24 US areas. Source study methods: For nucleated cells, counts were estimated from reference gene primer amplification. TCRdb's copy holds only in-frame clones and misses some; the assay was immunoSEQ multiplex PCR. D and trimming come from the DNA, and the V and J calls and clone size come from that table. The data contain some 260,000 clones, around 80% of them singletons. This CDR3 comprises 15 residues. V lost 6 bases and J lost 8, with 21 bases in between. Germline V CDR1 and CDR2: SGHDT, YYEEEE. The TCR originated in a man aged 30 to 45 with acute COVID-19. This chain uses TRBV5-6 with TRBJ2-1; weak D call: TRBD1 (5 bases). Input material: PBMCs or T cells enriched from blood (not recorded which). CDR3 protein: CASTLSPGPTDEQFF. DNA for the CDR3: TGTGCCAGCACGCTCTCCCCAGGGCCCACAGATGAGCAGTTCTTC. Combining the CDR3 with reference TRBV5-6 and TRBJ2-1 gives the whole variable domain DAGVTQSPTHLIKTRGQQVTLRCSPKSGHDTVSWYQQALGQGPQFIFQYYEEEERQRGNFPDRFSGHQFPNYSSELNVNALLLGDSALYLCASTLSPGPTDEQFFGPGTRLTVL.